The next 13 T cell receptor beta chains were all read from a single sample in a study of T-cell reconstitution after alpha-beta-depleted transplantation in children. Molecular barcoding with unique molecular identifiers was used for the TCRbeta library. TCRdb reanalysed the PCR reads using MiXCR and keeps one entry per CDR3 protein. The profile shows 220,000 or so distinct CDR3 sequences, just under 8.5% of them singletons. The sample was PBMCs, mostly from graft donor cells, taken 180 days after TCRalphabeta/CD19-depleted stem cell transplant. Every receptor here comes from a male patient aged 5 to 17 who had a stem cell transplant for acute lymphoblastic leukemia, so the T cells may come from the graft donor.

This clonotype showed up just a few times. The chain has TRBV6-1 and TRBJ2-1; 14 positions agree with TRBD2. The junction had 6 bases not matched to a gene; V was cut back by 5 bases and J by 9 bases. The CDR3 length is 15 residues. Germline CDR1 reads MNHNS; CDR2 reads SASEGT. CDR3 sequence (DNA): TGTGCCAGCAGTACGGGACTAGCGGGAGTGGGTGAGCAGTTCTTC. Its translation: CASSTGLAGVGEQFF.

This clonotype was seen at least ten times. The rearrangement joins TRBV24-1 to TRBJ2-5; D remains ambiguous. V lost 3 bases, J lost 8 bases, and 21 bases lay in between. The germline CDR1 and CDR2 sequences are KGHDR and SFDVKD. The CDR3 has 16 amino acids. The CDR3, as DNA: TGTGCCACCAGTGATGCCCACCCATTAGCCGAGAGTACCCAGTACTTC. Protein product: CATSDAHPLAESTQYF.

V is TRBV2 and J is TRBJ2-1, with TRBD1 as a possible D gene (5 bases). Between the trimmed V and J ends, which lost 6 bases and 7 bases, there was a span of 10 bases. The CDR3 is 12 amino acids. Germline loops: CDR1 SNHLY, CDR2 FYNNEI. CDR3 sequence reads: CASRAGLNEQFF. DNA for the CDR3: TGTGCCAGCAGAGCAGGGTTGAATGAGCAGTTCTTC.

V is TRBV12-3 or TRBV12-4 and J is TRBJ1-6; D unclear. Deletions cut 1 base from V and 8 bases from J, with 9 bases between. The CDR3 sequence is 14 residues long. CDR3 amino acids: CASSLGGRDSPLHF. CDR3 DNA sequence: TGTGCCAGCAGTTTAGGGGGTAGGGATTCACCCCTCCACTTT.

The rearrangement links TRBV6-2 or TRBV6-3 to TRBJ1-4; 10 bases fit TRBD1. Germline-derived CDR1 and CDR2 are MNHEY and SVGEGT. V trimming: 7 bases; J trimming: 0 bases; junction bases outside the gene matches: 20. This CDR3 has 21 residues. The CDR3 protein is CASTLSYFFSGTGATNEKLFF. CDR3 nucleotide sequence: TGTGCCAGCACCCTTTCTTACTTTTTTTCCGGGACAGGGGCAACTAATGAAAAACTGTTTTTT.

This clonotype has a count of ten or more. V and J are TRBV20-1 and TRBJ2-4; D might be TRBD1 (6 bases). The CDR3 contains 15 residues. With 6 bases removed from V and 0 bases from J, the gap between germline ends came to 15 bases. The germline V gene has CDR1 DFQATT and CDR2 SNEGSKA (reference sequence). CDR3 residues: CSAIAGDGAKNIQYF. CDR3 nucleotides: TGCAGTGCCATCGCAGGGGATGGAGCCAAAAACATTCAGTACTTC.

This clonotype was detected many times. V gene TRBV19 combines with J gene TRBJ2-3; maybe TRBD2 (5 bases). Trimming left V 8 bases short and J 2 bases short, with 17 bases between. The germline gives CDR1 LNHDA, CDR2 SQIVND (reference sequence). The length of the CDR3 is 15 residues. CDR3 protein: CASQEASTYTDTQYF. The CDR3 coding sequence is TGTGCCAGTCAGGAGGCCTCCACATACACAGATACGCAGTATTTT. The whole variable domain, filled in from reference TRBV19 and TRBJ2-3, reads DGGITQSPKYLFRKEGQNVTLSCEQNLNHDAMYWYRQDPGQGLRLIYYSQIVNDFQKGDIAEGYSVSREKKESFPLTVTSAQKNPTAFYLCASQEASTYTDTQYFGPGTRLTVL.

This clonotype is a singleton in its sample. Its ends do not fully match the called genes, so a read error is possible. CDR3 sequence reads: CAISLEHPGWGDTTDTQYF. The CDR3 region has the DNA TGTGCCATCAGCCTCGAGCACCCCGGATGGGGCGATACGACAGATACGCAGTATTTT. V and J are TRBV5-6 and TRBJ2-3; tentatively, D is TRBD1 (5 bases). The CDR3 sequence is 19 residues long. Germline values: CDR1 SGHDT, CDR2 YYEEEE. The variable domain in full, with the rest retrieved from reference TRBV5-6 and TRBJ2-3, is DAGVTQSPTHLIKTRGQQVTLRCSPKSGHDTVSWYQQALGQGPQFIFQYYEEEERQRGNFPDRFSGHQFPNYSSELNVNALLLGDSALYLCAISLEHPGWGDTTDTQYFGPGTRLTVL.

This clonotype was found many times. This chain joins TRBV6-5 and TRBJ1-1; D is unresolved. The germline V gene encodes CDR1 MNHEY and CDR2 SVGAGI. V was cut by 6 bases and J by 1 base, with 6 bases left in between. The CDR3 is 12 residues long. The CDR3 region is CASRQRNTEAFF. The CDR3 DNA reads as TGTGCCAGCAGACAGAGGAACACTGAAGCTTTCTTT.

A remark on this clonotype: Given a much more abundant clone one base away, this may be a read error. This chain links TRBV15 with TRBJ1-2; D is uncertain. CDR3 length equals 13 residues. CDR1 is LNHNV and CDR2 is YYDKDF in the germline V gene (reference sequence). The CDR3 coding sequence is TGTGACACCAGCAGAGGCCCGAGGCAGAGGTACACCTTC. The encoded protein is CDTSRGPRQRYTF.

This clonotype was observed many times. The chain uses TRBV3-1 and TRBJ2-1; the D is unclear. CDR3 length: 14 amino acids. Germline V lookup: CDR1 LGHDT, CDR2 YNNKEL (reference sequence). The V end was cut by 2 bases, the J end by 6 bases, with 11 bases between. CDR3 region: CASSQPGWGNEQFF. The CDR3 bases are TGTGCCAGCAGCCAACCCGGCTGGGGCAATGAGCAGTTCTTC.

This clonotype was recorded at least ten times. V usage is TRBV9 and J usage is TRBJ2-1; D is unresolved. The CDR3 spans 11 residues. The ends were cut back, 0 bases at V and 7 bases at J, with 2 bases in the middle. Germline V gene sequence: CDR1 SGDLS, CDR2 YYNGEE. Here the CDR3 DNA reads TGTGCCAGCAGCGTAGAGAATGAGCAGTTCTTC. It codes for CASSVENEQFF.

This clonotype was seen at least ten times. The chain recombines TRBV3-1 with TRBJ1-2, with D unclear. CDR3 length: 13 residues. Trimming took 4 bases from V and 7 from J, leaving 13 bases between them. Germline lookup yields CDR1 LGHDT and CDR2 YNNKEL (reference sequence). CDR3 amino acids: CASSRRARAGYTF. The CDR3 bases are TGTGCCAGCAGCCGTCGGGCGCGAGCTGGCTACACCTTC.